Listed below are T cell receptor beta chains from one sample, sequenced in a study of shared clonotypes between healthy human individuals. Sequencing used immunoSEQ multiplex PCR; TCRdb keeps in-frame clones, though not all of them. Counted here are some 2,100,000 clones, roughly 91% occurring once; the ten biggest clones make up 1.5% to 2%. Sequencing was done on a sample of naive CD8+ T cells from PBMCs. The receptors derive from a man between 18 and 35 years old in good health. Some clones in this sample may be carry-over from other donors' samples. CDR3s leave out the opening cysteine and the closing phenylalanine or tryptophan. Fields, in order: J gene, V gene, CDR3 protein.

j_call: TRBJ2-7; v_call: TRBV29-1; cdr3_aa: SVEDQGTVDLYEQY
j_call: NA; v_call: TRBV7-9; cdr3_aa: ASSLGGFYEQY
j_call: TRBJ2-1; v_call: TRBV27; cdr3_aa: ASSPGTSSYNEQF
j_call: TRBJ2-1; v_call: TRBV5-6; cdr3_aa: ASSPGVGNEQF
j_call: TRBJ1-1; v_call: TRBV27; cdr3_aa: ASSSPQRGTEAF
j_call: TRBJ2-7; v_call: TRBV13; cdr3_aa: ASSPRTSGTAYEQY
j_call: TRBJ2-1; v_call: TRBV7-3; cdr3_aa: ASSLTGLAGNNEQF
j_call: TRBJ2-7; v_call: TRBV5-1; cdr3_aa: ASSPTSGGSYEQY
j_call: TRBJ2-2; v_call: TRBV12-5; cdr3_aa: ASGLGNSIPGELF
j_call: TRBJ2-7; v_call: TRBV5-1; cdr3_aa: ASSASGGEQY
j_call: TRBJ2-7; v_call: TRBV28; cdr3_aa: ASSLLQRQQQY
j_call: TRBJ1-1; v_call: TRBV6-1; cdr3_aa: ATRRLNTEAF
j_call: TRBJ2-7; v_call: TRBV6-1; cdr3_aa: ASSWGGLGQY
j_call: TRBJ1-4; v_call: TRBV28; cdr3_aa: ASSFGVINEKLF
j_call: TRBJ2-1; v_call: TRBV6-6; cdr3_aa: ASSYSPGNEQF
j_call: TRBJ1-1; v_call: TRBV19; cdr3_aa: ASSLGVTEAF
j_call: TRBJ1-4; v_call: TRBV7-8; cdr3_aa: ASSFPPRGQQEKLF
j_call: TRBJ2-7; v_call: TRBV7-9; cdr3_aa: ASSSGTYYEQY
j_call: TRBJ1-1; v_call: TRBV5-5; cdr3_aa: ASHTLGTEAF
j_call: TRBJ2-7; v_call: TRBV27; cdr3_aa: ASSLKPDFLYEQY
j_call: TRBJ1-2; v_call: TRBV7-9; cdr3_aa: ASSLQGGGAGYGYT
j_call: TRBJ2-7; v_call: TRBV7-9; cdr3_aa: ASSSRLDRPYEQY
j_call: TRBJ2-7; v_call: TRBV30; cdr3_aa: AWSVFGDGAEQY
j_call: TRBJ2-5; v_call: TRBV7-9; cdr3_aa: ASLLGLQETQY
j_call: TRBJ1-4; v_call: TRBV29-1; cdr3_aa: SVEGSKDNEKLF
j_call: TRBJ1-1; v_call: TRBV4-3; cdr3_aa: ASSLGYEAF
j_call: TRBJ2-1; v_call: TRBV2; cdr3_aa: ASSGLAGEGSGEF
j_call: TRBJ2-1; v_call: TRBV7-3; cdr3_aa: ASSRTGEQF
j_call: TRBJ2-2; v_call: TRBV29-1; cdr3_aa: SADRAGELF
j_call: TRBJ1-2; v_call: TRBV5-6; cdr3_aa: ASSLVNSKS
j_call: TRBJ1-5; v_call: TRBV19; cdr3_aa: ASSPRASKPQH
j_call: TRBJ1-5; v_call: TRBV27; cdr3_aa: ASSLYKPRGLGGNQPQH
j_call: TRBJ1-2; v_call: TRBV28; cdr3_aa: ASSSPPLRYGYT
j_call: TRBJ1-2; v_call: TRBV27; cdr3_aa: ASRGQGQSANYGYT
j_call: TRBJ2-7; v_call: TRBV30; cdr3_aa: AWSVVNGAYEQY
j_call: TRBJ2-7; v_call: TRBV27; cdr3_aa: ASSSVSGSYEQY
j_call: TRBJ1-2; v_call: TRBV19; cdr3_aa: ASTQRAPRGFA
j_call: TRBJ2-5; v_call: TRBV5-6; cdr3_aa: ASSPKSGEVAAYQETQY
j_call: TRBJ2-2; v_call: TRBV4-3; cdr3_aa: ASSQGTGDTGELF
j_call: TRBJ1-1; v_call: TRBV5-6; cdr3_aa: ASSLGRNTEAF
j_call: TRBJ2-1; v_call: TRBV13; cdr3_aa: ASSLQWEGRNEQF
j_call: TRBJ2-7; v_call: TRBV5-1; cdr3_aa: ASSSGRAWEQY
j_call: TRBJ1-1; v_call: TRBV4-2; cdr3_aa: ASSQAITRLNTEAF
j_call: TRBJ2-3; v_call: TRBV7-8; cdr3_aa: ASSLAVTDTQY
j_call: TRBJ2-7; v_call: TRBV7-4; cdr3_aa: ASGDAPRDHSYEQY
j_call: TRBJ2-7; v_call: TRBV15; cdr3_aa: ATSRGTASSYEQY
j_call: TRBJ1-1; v_call: TRBV27; cdr3_aa: ASSFSRGRSEAF
j_call: TRBJ2-7; v_call: TRBV28; cdr3_aa: ASGTKGTSESYEQY
j_call: TRBJ1-2; v_call: TRBV9; cdr3_aa: ASSVDGGGYGYT
j_call: TRBJ2-7; v_call: TRBV7-9; cdr3_aa: ASSYGRYEQY
j_call: TRBJ1-4; v_call: TRBV19; cdr3_aa: ASSSMDSNEKLF
j_call: TRBJ2-7; v_call: TRBV27; cdr3_aa: ASSLGGREYEQY
j_call: TRBJ1-1; v_call: TRBV19; cdr3_aa: ATTLGKGNTEAF
j_call: TRBJ2-5; v_call: TRBV19; cdr3_aa: ASSNPTIGETQY
j_call: TRBJ2-5; v_call: TRBV15; cdr3_aa: ATSRGQETQY
j_call: TRBJ2-7; v_call: TRBV6-5; cdr3_aa: ASSTGPTAYEQY
j_call: TRBJ2-7; v_call: TRBV7-9; cdr3_aa: ASSLGSEGPSDEQY